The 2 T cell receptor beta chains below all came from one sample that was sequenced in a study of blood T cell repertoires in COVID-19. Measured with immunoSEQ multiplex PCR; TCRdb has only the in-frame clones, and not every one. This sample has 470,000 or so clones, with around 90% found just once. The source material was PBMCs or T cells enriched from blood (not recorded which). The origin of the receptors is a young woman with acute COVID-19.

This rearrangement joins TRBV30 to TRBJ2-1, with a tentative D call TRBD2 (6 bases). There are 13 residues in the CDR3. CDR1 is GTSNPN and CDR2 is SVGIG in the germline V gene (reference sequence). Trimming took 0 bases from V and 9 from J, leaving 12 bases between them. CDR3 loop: CAWSVPGSGEQFF. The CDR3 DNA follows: TGTGCCTGGAGTGTACCCGGGAGCGGTGAGCAGTTCTTC.

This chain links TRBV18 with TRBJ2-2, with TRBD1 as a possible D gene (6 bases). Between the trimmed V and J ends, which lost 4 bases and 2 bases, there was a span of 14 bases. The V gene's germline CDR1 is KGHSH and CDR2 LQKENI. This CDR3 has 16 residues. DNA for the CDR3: TGTGCCAGCTCACGAAACAGGGACCCTAACACCGGGGAGCTGTTTTTT. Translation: CASSRNRDPNTGELFF.